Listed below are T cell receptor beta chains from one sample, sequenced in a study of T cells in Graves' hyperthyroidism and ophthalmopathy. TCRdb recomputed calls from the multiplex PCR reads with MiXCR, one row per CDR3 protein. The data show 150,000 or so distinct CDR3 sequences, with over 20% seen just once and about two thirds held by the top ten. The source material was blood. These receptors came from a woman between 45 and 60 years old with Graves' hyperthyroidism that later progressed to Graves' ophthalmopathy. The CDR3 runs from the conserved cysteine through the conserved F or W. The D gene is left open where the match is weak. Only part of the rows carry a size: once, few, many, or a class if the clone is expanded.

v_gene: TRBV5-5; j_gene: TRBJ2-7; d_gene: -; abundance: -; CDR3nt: TGTGCCAGCAGCCCCGGGGTGGGGGCGGGCGAGCAGTACTTC; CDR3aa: CASSPGVGAGEQYF
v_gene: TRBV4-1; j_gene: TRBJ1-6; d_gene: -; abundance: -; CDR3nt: TGCGCCAGCAGCCAAGAGTTGGCAGGGCTTTCACCCCTCCACTTT; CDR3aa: CASSQELAGLSPLHF
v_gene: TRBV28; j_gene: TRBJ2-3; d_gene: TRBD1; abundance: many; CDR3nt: TGTGCCAGCAGGTCCTCAGGGGGCAGCACAGATACGCAGTATTTT; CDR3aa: CASRSSGGSTDTQYF
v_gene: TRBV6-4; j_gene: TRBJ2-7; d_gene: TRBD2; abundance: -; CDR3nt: TGTGCCAGCACCCCGGGGGGGTGGATCGACGAGCAGTACTTC; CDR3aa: CASTPGGWIDEQYF
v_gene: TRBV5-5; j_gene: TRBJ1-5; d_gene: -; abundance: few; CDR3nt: TGTGCCAGCAGCTGGGGGGCGGGGGAAGGTCAGCCCCAGCATTTT; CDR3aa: CASSWGAGEGQPQHF
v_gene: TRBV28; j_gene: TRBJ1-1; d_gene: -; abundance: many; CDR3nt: TGTGCCAGCAGTTCCAGGGTCTACACTGAAGCTTTCTTT; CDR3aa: CASSSRVYTEAFF
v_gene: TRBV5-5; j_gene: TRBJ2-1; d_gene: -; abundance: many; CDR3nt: TGTGCCAGCAGCCAACACCACAATGAGCAGTTCTTC; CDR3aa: CASSQHHNEQFF
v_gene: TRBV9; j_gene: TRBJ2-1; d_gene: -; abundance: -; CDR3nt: TGTGCCAGCAGCGTAGCGGGAGAGTCCTACAATGAGCAGTTCTTC; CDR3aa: CASSVAGESYNEQFF
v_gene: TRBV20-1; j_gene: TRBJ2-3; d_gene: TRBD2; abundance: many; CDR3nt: TGCAGTGCTAGAGCTATTCTAGCGGGAGGCACAGATACGCAGTATTTT; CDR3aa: CSARAILAGGTDTQYF
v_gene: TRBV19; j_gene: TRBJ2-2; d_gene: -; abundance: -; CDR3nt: TGTGCCAGTAGTATAGCGAGGAGGAACACCGGGGAGCTGTTTTTT; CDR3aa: CASSIARRNTGELFF
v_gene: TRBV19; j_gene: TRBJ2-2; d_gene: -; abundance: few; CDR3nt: TGTGCCAGTAGTGCCTATAAGGCCGGGGAGCTGTTTTTT; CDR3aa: CASSAYKAGELFF
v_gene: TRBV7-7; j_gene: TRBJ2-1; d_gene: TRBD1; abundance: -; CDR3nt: TGTGCTAGCAGCCTCAAATGGGACAGGGACGATGAGCAGTTCTTC; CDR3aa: CASSLKWDRDDEQFF
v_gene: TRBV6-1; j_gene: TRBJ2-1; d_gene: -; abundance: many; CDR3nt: TGTGCCAGCGAGGCTGAGAATGAGCAGTTCTTC; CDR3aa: CASEAENEQFF
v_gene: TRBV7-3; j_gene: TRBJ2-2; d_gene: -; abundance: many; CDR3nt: TGTGCCAGCAGCTTAAAACTAGGAAATTTGAACACCGGGGAGCTGTTTTTT; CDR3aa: CASSLKLGNLNTGELFF
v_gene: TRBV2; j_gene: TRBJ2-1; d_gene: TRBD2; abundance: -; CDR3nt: TGTGCCAGCAGAGAATGGACTAGCGGGACCCCCTACAATGAGCAGTTCTTC; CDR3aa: CASREWTSGTPYNEQFF
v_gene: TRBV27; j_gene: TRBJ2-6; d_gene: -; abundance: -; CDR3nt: TGTGCCAGCAGTCCTAGGACACCCTCTGGGGCCAACGTCCTGACTTTC; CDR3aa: CASSPRTPSGANVLTF
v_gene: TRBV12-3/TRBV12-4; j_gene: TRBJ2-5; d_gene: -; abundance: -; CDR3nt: TGTGCCAGCGGCTCTCTTAACGACAAAGAGACCCAGTACTTC; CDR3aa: CASGSLNDKETQYF
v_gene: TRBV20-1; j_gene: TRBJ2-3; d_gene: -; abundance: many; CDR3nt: TGCAGTGGGGCCAGCAGAAGCACAGATACGCAGTATTTT; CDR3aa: CSGASRSTDTQYF
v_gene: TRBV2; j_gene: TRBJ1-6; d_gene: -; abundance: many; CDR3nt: TGTGCCAGCAGTGTTAAAATCTCACCGGCCCTCCACTTT; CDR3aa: CASSVKISPALHF
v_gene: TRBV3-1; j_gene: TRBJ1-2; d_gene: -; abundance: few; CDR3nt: TGTGCCAGCAGCCAAGATCTGGCAGCCTATGGCTACACCTTC; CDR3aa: CASSQDLAAYGYTF
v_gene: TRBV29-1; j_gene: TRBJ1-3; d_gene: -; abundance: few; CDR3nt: TGCAGCGTTCTTCGGGGCGGAAACACCATATATTTT; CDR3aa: CSVLRGGNTIYF
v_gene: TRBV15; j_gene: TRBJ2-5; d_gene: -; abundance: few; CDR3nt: TGTGCCACCGGAGTTGGCTACCAAGAGACCCAGTACTTC; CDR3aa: CATGVGYQETQYF
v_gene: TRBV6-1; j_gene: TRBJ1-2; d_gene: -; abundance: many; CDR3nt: TGTGCCAGCAAGTATCTCGGCTACACCTTC; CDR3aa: CASKYLGYTF
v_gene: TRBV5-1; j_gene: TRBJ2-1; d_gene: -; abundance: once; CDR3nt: TGCGCCAGCAGCAGCGGGACTCAGGGGGGGAGGGAGCAGTTCTTC; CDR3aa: CASSSGTQGGREQFF
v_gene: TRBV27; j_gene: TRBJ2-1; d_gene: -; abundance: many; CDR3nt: TGTGCCAGCAGGAAGGGAGCCTCCTACAATGAGCAGTTCTTC; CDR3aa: CASRKGASYNEQFF
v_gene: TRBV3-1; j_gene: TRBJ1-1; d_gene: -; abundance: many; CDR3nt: TGTGCCAGCAGCTTCCACGGGGGGACTGAAGCTTTCTTT; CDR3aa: CASSFHGGTEAFF
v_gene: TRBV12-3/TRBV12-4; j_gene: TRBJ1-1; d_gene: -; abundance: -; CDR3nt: TGTGCCAGCAGTGCAAAGGGCTTCGAAGCTTTCTTT; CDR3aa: CASSAKGFEAFF
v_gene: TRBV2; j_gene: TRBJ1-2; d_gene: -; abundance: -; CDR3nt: TGTGCCAGCAGGGCGGCAGGGGATTATGGCTACACCTTC; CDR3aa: CASRAAGDYGYTF
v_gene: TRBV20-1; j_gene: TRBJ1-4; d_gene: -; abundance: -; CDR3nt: TGCAGTGCTAGAGATCGGAGGTTGGGGAATGAAAAACTGTTTTTT; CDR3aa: CSARDRRLGNEKLFF
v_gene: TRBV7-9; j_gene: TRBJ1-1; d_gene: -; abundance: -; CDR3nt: TGTGCCATCTCCCGGGGGGAGCTCGAAGCTTTCTTT; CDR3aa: CAISRGELEAFF
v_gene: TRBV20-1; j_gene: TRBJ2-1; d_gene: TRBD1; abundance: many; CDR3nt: TGCAGTGCGGACCGGGACAGGGGGGCAGATGAGCAGTTCTTC; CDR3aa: CSADRDRGADEQFF
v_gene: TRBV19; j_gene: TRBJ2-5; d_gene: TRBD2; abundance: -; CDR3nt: TGTGCCAGTAGCCCAAAACTCAGGGCGGGAGTGACACAAGAGACCCAGTACTTC; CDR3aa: CASSPKLRAGVTQETQYF
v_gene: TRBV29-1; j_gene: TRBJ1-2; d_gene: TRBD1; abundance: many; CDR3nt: TGCAGCGTTGACTCGACAGGGTATGGCTACACCTTC; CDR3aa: CSVDSTGYGYTF
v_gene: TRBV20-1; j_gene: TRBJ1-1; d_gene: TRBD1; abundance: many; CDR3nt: TGCAGTGGAGACGACAGGGCGAACACTGAAGCTTTCTTT; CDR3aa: CSGDDRANTEAFF
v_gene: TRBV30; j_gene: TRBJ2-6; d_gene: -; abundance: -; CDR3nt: TGTGCCTGGAGTGGCCTAGTGCAGGCCGCGGCGGCCAACGTCCTGACTTTC; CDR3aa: CAWSGLVQAAAANVLTF